This T cell receptor (beta chain) was identified during a study of blood T cells in healthy people across ages (dated by TCRdb to about 2015). The study in broad terms: In model experiments, roughly one uniquely barcoded TCR beta cDNA molecule per two T cells was captured by template switching. Donors of different ages were randomly distributed across sequencing lanes to avoid experimental bias. The study measured age-related changes in TCR beta repertoire diversity using deep sequencing normalized with unique cDNA molecular identifiers. For two donors (one aged 18 to 30 and one aged 80 or older), the study analyzed two additional independent replicas of 1 million unique cDNA reads from the same blood draw. Donors were grouped into four age groups: young (average 16 years), middle-aged (roughly 38), aged (around 60) and long-lived (approximately 81).

The CDR3 runs 17 residues from the cysteine to the phenylalanine. Kept here is only the CDR3 DNA, which spans 51 bases and is read in frame from base 1. Taken from the germline V gene, the CDR1 and CDR2 loops are LGHNA and YSLEER. The germline ends are 23 bases apart after V is trimmed by 4 bases and J by 5 bases. As regards this clonotype: Its antigen target is currently unknown. One base away there is no much larger clone; base qualities are not given.

Libraries were built with 5' RACE. Reads for this sample came from an Illumina HiSeq 2500. The second PCR ran for roughly 7 to 12 cycles and used a J-beta primer mix along with a sample-barcoded 5' primer. A template-switch 5' adaptor carrying 12 random nucleotides introduced a unique molecular identifier onto each TCR beta cDNA molecule. Each sample yielded at least 2.5 million CDR3-containing paired-end reads. All of the RNA was converted into first-strand cDNA using the Mint cDNA synthesis kit, with a TRBC-specific oligonucleotide serving as the primer. After uracil-DNA glycosylase treatment, a first 18-cycle PCR used universal primers M1SS and BC2_uni_R on all cDNA. The paper's processing steps were these. For normalization, 1 million high-quality reads were randomly selected from each sample, with every read carrying a distinct molecular identifier. Instead of being binned into consensus sequences, reads that shared molecular identifiers were thrown out. CDR3 identification, clonotype clustering and error correction used MiTCR with a Q25 quality threshold and the strictest error-elimination algorithm. A nonparametric unseen species model with Euler transformation was used to estimate lower-bound total TCR beta diversity. The public reads were reprocessed in TCRdb via fastp at Q25 and MiXCR, keeping in-frame beta chains. Identical CDR3 proteins give one entry, which carries the most common genes and DNA. These V and J calls are TCRdb output, not the study's own analysis. The sample contains fewer than 950,000 distinct CDR3 sequences, 35% to 40% of them found a single time. Over 10% of the sample is taken by the ten largest.

The donors were some 36 Caucasian individuals from Russia, aged roughly 6 to 100 years, who were systemically healthy. Around 9.9 milliliters of peripheral blood were collected from each donor into EDTA-treated Vacutainer tubes. Ficoll-Paque density-gradient centrifugation was used to isolate PBMCs, with at least 6 million per sample. Total RNA was extracted from PBMCs with Trizol reagent, with at least 6 micrograms obtained per sample. For every donor, an aliquot of PBMCs went through flow cytometry to measure the percentages of naive CD45RAhigh/CD27high T cells. The paper as a whole reports these results and caveats: Estimates of total diversity based on one million sequenced T cells were regarded as lower bounds and as underestimates. The CMV infection status of donors was not known, potentially confounding age-related changes in expanded clonotypes. The percentage of naive T cells measured by flow cytometry correlated strongly with observed TCR beta diversity. Observed TCR beta diversity per million T cells fell roughly linearly with age, and a significant reduction was already apparent by age around 40. Compared with the aged group, more naive CD4+ T cells, fewer expanded clones and increased TCR diversity were shown by the long-lived group, suggesting age selection. Conclusive comparison of naive and antigen-experienced compartments was prevented by the profiling of bulk unsorted PBMCs.

The receptor was isolated from a man aged 18 to 30 in good health. This chain is built from TRBV4-3 and TRBJ2-5; matching of 6 bases hints at TRBD1 as the D gene. The material sequenced was blood. CDR3 protein: CASSPSYATGGGETQYF. DNA sequence: TGCGCCAGCAGCCCCTCTTATGCGACAGGAGGCGGGGAGACCCAGTACTTC.